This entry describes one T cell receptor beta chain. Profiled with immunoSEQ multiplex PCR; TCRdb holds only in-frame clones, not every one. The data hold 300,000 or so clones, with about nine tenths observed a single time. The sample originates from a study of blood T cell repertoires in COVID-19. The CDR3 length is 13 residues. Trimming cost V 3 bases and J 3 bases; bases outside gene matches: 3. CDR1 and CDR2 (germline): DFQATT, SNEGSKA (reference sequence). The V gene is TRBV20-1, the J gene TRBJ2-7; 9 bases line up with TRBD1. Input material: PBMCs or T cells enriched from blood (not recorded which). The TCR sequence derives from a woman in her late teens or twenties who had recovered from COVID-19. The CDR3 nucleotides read TGCAGTGCTAGTCCGGGACAGGGCTACGAGCAGTACTTC. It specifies CSASPGQGYEQYF.